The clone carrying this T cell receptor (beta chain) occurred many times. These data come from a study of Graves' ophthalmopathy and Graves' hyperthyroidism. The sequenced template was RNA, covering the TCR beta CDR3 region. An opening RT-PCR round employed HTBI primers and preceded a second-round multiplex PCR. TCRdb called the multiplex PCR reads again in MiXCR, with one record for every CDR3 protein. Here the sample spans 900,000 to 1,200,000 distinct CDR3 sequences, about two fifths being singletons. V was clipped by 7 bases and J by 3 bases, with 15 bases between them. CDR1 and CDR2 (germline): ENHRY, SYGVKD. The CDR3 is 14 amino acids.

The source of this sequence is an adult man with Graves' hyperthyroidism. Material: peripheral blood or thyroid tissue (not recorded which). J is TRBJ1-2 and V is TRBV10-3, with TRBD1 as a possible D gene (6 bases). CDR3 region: CAIKGAGDYYGYTF. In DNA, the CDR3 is TGTGCCATCAAAGGGGCAGGGGATTACTATGGCTACACCTTC.